A single sample is the source of the 4 T cell receptor beta chains below, sequenced in a study of cytotoxic CD8 clonotypes in ibrutinib-treated CLL. Sequencing was performed with immunoSEQ multiplex PCR; in TCRdb, only in-frame clones are kept and a portion is missing. The table has approximately 29,000 clones, about 62% seen once; the top ten hold approximately 14%. Sequences were derived from PBMCs, sampled before ibrutinib treatment. The source is a human donor with chronic lymphocytic leukemia.

The rearrangement joins TRBV7-2 to TRBJ2-7; D might be TRBD2 (5 bases). Trimming stripped 4 bases from V and 4 bases from J, with 11 bases between. The CDR3 runs to 13 residues. Germline V CDR1 and CDR2: SGHTA, FQGNSA. The CDR3 reads CASSSRTGYEQYF. Here the CDR3 DNA reads TGTGCCAGCAGCTCTCGGACTGGGTACGAGCAGTACTTC. Drawing the rest from reference TRBV7-2 and TRBJ2-7, the complete variable domain is GAGVSQSPSNKVTEKGKDVELRCDPISGHTALYWYRQSLGQGLEFLIYFQGNSAPDKSGLPSDRFSAERTGGSVSTLTIQRTQQEDSAVYLCASSSRTGYEQYFGPGTRLTVT.

This clone was counted between two and nine times. This sequence joins TRBV2 and TRBJ2-7; TRBD1 or TRBD2 may be the D gene (5 bases each). From germline, CDR1 is SNHLY and CDR2 FYNNEI. CDR3 size: 13 residues. V lost 7 bases and J 0 bases, leaving 10 bases between the germline ends. This CDR3 reads CASKGTVSYEQYF. The CDR3, as DNA: TGTGCCAGCAAAGGGACGGTCTCCTACGAGCAGTACTTC.

The rearrangement joins TRBV4-1 to TRBJ2-5; D unclear. V dropped 1 base and J dropped 5 bases, with 8 bases sitting between them. The CDR3 length is 13 residues. The germline gives CDR1 MGHRA, CDR2 YSYEKL. CDR3 in DNA: TGCGCCAGCAGCCAAGCAATCGGGGAGACCCAGTACTTC. This codes for CASSQAIGETQYF.

The gene calls are TRBV6-7 and TRBJ2-5; no reliable D call. TRBV6-7 is an open reading frame, and its role is uncertain. V was shortened by 0 bases and J by 2 bases, with 10 bases between the two germline ends. The CDR3 contains 15 residues. The CDR3 loop is CASSYSKGLQETQYF. CDR3 coding DNA: TGTGCCAGCAGTTACTCGAAGGGTCTTCAAGAGACCCAGTACTTC.